Below, 4 T cell receptor beta chains from the same sample are listed, as sequenced in a study of blood T cell repertoires in COVID-19. The method was immunoSEQ multiplex PCR; TCRdb's version includes in-frame clones alone and lacks a portion of them. The sample gives roughly 350,000 clones, around 91% of which show up once; roughly 3.3% is in the top ten. Sequencing was carried out using peripheral blood. These receptor sequences come from a woman aged 18-30 years who had recovered from COVID-19.

The chain is built from TRBV27 and TRBJ2-1, with D maybe TRBD1 (5 bases). CDR1 MNHEY and CDR2 SMNVEV come from the germline V gene (reference sequence). There are 15 residues in the CDR3. V lost 8 bases and J 0 bases, leaving 14 bases between the germline ends. The CDR3 region has the DNA TGTGCCAGCGGACGACAGCCCGCCTCCTACAATGAGCAGTTCTTC. Protein: CASGRQPASYNEQFF.

This clone was picked up a small number of times. This chain joins TRBV2 and TRBJ2-7; 7 bases match TRBD1. The CDR3 loop spans 14 amino acids. Germline V lookup: CDR1 SNHLY, CDR2 FYNNEI. The J segment lost 3 bases and the V segment lost 6 bases, leaving 8 bases of the junction unmatched. CDR3 sequence (DNA): TGTGCCAGCAGCCCCGGGGACAGCTTCTACGAGCAGTACGTC. Amino acid sequence: CASSPGDSFYEQYV.

This clone was observed once. This chain links TRBV9 with TRBJ2-2, with a tentative D call TRBD2 (6 bases). This CDR3 contains 17 residues. The germline V and J ends were trimmed by 3 bases and 3 bases, with 18 bases remaining between them. Germline loops: CDR1 SGDLS, CDR2 YYNGEE. Here the CDR3 DNA reads TGTGCCAGCAGCGATCCGGGACTCCAAAGTTACACCGGGGAGCTGTTTTTT. It translates to CASSDPGLQSYTGELFF.

V usage is TRBV19 and J usage is TRBJ1-5, with 9 bases that match TRBD1. The germline gives CDR1 LNHDA, CDR2 SQIVND (reference sequence). The CDR3 length is 14 residues. After removal of 6 bases from V and 7 bases from J, the junction contained 7 bases not matched to a gene. Written as DNA, the CDR3 is TGTGCCAGTAGCCGGGACAGGGAGTACCAGCCCCAGCATTTT. This sequence encodes CASSRDREYQPQHF.